The rows below give T cell receptor beta chains drawn from one sample of a study of monozygotic twins with inflammatory bowel disease. Reprocessing the 5' RACE reads, TCRdb reports a single entry for every CDR3 protein and omits DNA. Its table records about 210,000 distinct CDR3 sequences. The sample was blood. The source of these receptors is a human donor with ulcerative colitis or Crohn's disease, or a healthy co-twin of an affected twin (not recorded which). The CDR3 runs from the conserved cysteine through the conserved F or W.

J gene	V gene	CDR3 protein
TRBJ1-1	TRBV6-1	CASSRIEGMGNTEAFF
TRBJ1-1	TRBV20-1	CSALKGAESAFF
TRBJ2-1	TRBV20-1	CSAPSPRAGNEQFF
TRBJ2-7	TRBV18	CASSPPRGQDSYEQYF
TRBJ2-3	TRBV20-1	CSAIFSGTSGTDTQYF
TRBJ2-1	TRBV28	CASSFGMVNEQFF
TRBJ2-1	TRBV7-3	CASSPYGPQDNEQFF
TRBJ2-2	TRBV7-9	CASSSRNTGELFF
TRBJ2-3	TRBV7-8	CASSSMTRSTDTQYF
TRBJ1-2	TRBV20-1	CSAGTVYGYTF
TRBJ2-1	TRBV7-9	CASSSRLAGWDEQFF
TRBJ1-2	TRBV19	CASTVTGANYGYTF
TRBJ2-6	TRBV6-2/TRBV6-3	CASSRSSGANVLTF
TRBJ2-2	TRBV4-1	CASRPMQNTGELFF
TRBJ2-2	TRBV10-3	CAIGRQGETGELFF
TRBJ2-2	TRBV3-1	CASSLIGQGANTGELFF
TRBJ2-1	TRBV7-8	CASSLLQGGYELSYNEQFF
TRBJ2-1	TRBV7-9	CASSSPRLAGGREFF
TRBJ1-6	TRBV4-3	CASSQATGVYSPLHF
TRBJ2-5	TRBV20-1	CSARRAMETQYF
TRBJ2-1	TRBV7-2	CASSLRVPLEQFF
TRBJ2-7	TRBV7-9	CASSLAVSATLGEQYF